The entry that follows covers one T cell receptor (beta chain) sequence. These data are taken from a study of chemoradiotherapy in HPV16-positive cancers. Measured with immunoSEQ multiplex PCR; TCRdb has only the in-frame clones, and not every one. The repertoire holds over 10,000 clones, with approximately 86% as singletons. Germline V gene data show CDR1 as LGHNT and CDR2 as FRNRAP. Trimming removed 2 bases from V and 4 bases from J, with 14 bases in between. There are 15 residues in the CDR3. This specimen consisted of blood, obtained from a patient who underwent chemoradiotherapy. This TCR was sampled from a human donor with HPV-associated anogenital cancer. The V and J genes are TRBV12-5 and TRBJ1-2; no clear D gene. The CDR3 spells CASGLSQARSYGYTF. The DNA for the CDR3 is TGTGCTAGTGGTTTGTCCCAGGCCCGTAGCTATGGCTACACCTTC.